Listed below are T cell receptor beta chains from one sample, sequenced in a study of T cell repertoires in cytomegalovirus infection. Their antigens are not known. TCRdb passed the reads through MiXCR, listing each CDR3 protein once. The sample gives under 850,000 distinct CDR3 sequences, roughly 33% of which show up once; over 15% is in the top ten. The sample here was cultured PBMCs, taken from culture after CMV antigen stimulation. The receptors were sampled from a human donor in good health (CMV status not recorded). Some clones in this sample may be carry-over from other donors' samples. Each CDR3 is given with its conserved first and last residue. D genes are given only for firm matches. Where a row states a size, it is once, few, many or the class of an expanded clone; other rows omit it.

CASSPETGGFNQPQHF TGTGCCAGCAGCCCGGAAACAGGGGGCTTCAATCAGCCCCAGCATTTT TRBV12-3/TRBV12-4 TRBD1 few TRBJ1-5
CSATGLWRDEQYF TGCAGTGCTACCGGACTGTGGCGGGACGAGCAGTACTTC TRBV20-1 - - TRBJ2-7
CASSREGADFGGYTF TGCGCCAGCAGCCGGGAGGGCGCGGATTTTGGTGGCTACACCTTC TRBV5-1 - - TRBJ1-2
CASSQVGTSGEETQYF TGTGCCAGCAGTCAAGTCGGGACTAGCGGAGAAGAGACCCAGTACTTC TRBV6-6 TRBD2 - TRBJ2-5
CASSHLNTEAFF TGTGCCAGCAGCCACTTAAACACTGAAGCTTTCTTT TRBV14 - - TRBJ1-1
CASSIAIETASSEQYF TGTGCCAGCAGCATCGCAATTGAGACAGCCTCCTCCGAGCAGTACTTC TRBV11-2 - once TRBJ2-7
CASSEAHDLNQPQHF TGTGCCAGCAGTGAAGCGCACGACTTGAATCAGCCCCAGCATTTT TRBV2 - few TRBJ1-5
CASRMGQGFPEAFF TGTGCCAGCAGGATGGGACAGGGGTTTCCTGAAGCTTTCTTT TRBV6-6 TRBD1 few TRBJ1-1
CAWSVSWTENTQYF TGTGCCTGGAGTGTATCTTGGACGGAAAATACGCAGTATTTT TRBV30 - few TRBJ2-3
CASSRTGTQETQYF TGTGCCAGCAGCCGCACCGGGACGCAAGAGACCCAGTACTTC TRBV7-6 - - TRBJ2-5
CASSQRSSEQFF TGTGCCAGCAGCCAAAGATCGTCCGAGCAGTTCTTC TRBV7-2 - many TRBJ2-1
CASSPTAGTKNRELFF TGTGCCAGCAGCCCGACTGCCGGGACAAAGAATCGGGAGCTGTTTTTT TRBV7-2 - many TRBJ2-2
CASSYSRSPQTQYF TGTGCCAGCAGTTACTCGAGAAGCCCCCAGACCCAGTACTTC TRBV6-5 - - TRBJ2-5
CASSPRATPFGYGYTF TGTGCCAGCAGTCCCCGCGCGACCCCCTTCGGCTATGGCTACACCTTC TRBV12-3/TRBV12-4 - - TRBJ1-2
CASSLVSGIQETQYF TGTGCCAGCAGCTTAGTTAGCGGGATCCAAGAGACCCAGTACTTC TRBV7-2 TRBD2 many TRBJ2-5
CASSQETGGWSNQPQHF TGCGCCAGCAGCCAAGAGACAGGGGGCTGGAGCAATCAGCCCCAGCATTTT TRBV4-1 TRBD1 few TRBJ1-5
CASSPPSGLAGAGEQYF TGTGCCAGCTCACCACCGTCGGGACTAGCGGGGGCCGGCGAGCAGTACTTC TRBV18 TRBD2 few TRBJ2-7
CASSLGGGRVNEKLFF TGTGCCAGCAGCTTAGGGGGGGGCAGGGTGAATGAAAAACTGTTTTTT TRBV11-2 - - TRBJ1-4
CASSAGQGSEKLFF TGTGCCAGCAGTGCCGGACAGGGAAGTGAAAAACTGTTTTTT TRBV28 TRBD1 - TRBJ1-4
CASSPARGPGAPAEAFF TGTGCCAGCAGCCCCGCGAGAGGGCCAGGGGCGCCAGCTGAAGCTTTCTTT TRBV7-8 - many TRBJ1-1
CAISEGGSDGTIYF TGTGCCATCAGTGAAGGCGGGAGTGACGGCACCATATATTTT TRBV10-3 - - TRBJ1-3
CASSQDWTGGYEKLFF TGCGCCAGCAGCCAAGACTGGACAGGGGGCTATGAAAAACTGTTTTTT TRBV4-1 TRBD1 - TRBJ1-4
CASSFRDGTTDTQYF TGTGCCAGCAGCTTCCGGGACGGAACCACAGATACGCAGTATTTT TRBV11-1 - once TRBJ2-3
CASSPSDGYNEQFF TGTGCCAGCAGTCCCTCGGACGGTTACAATGAGCAGTTCTTC TRBV27 - few TRBJ2-1
CASSQVRTVNTEAFF TGCGCCAGCAGCCAAGTACGGACAGTGAACACTGAAGCTTTCTTT TRBV4-1 - - TRBJ1-1
CASSLTSGRADTQYF TGTGCCAGCAGCTTAACTAGCGGGAGGGCAGATACGCAGTATTTT TRBV7-6 TRBD2 few TRBJ2-3